This passage covers 26 T cell receptor beta chains from one sample sequenced in a study of cytomegalovirus exposure and HLA in healthy donors. PCR primers comprised 60 Vbeta and 13 Jbeta primers. The repertoire was sequenced with immunoSEQ multiplex PCR; TCRdb's copy has only in-frame clones and lacks some. Among about 200,000 clones, 80% to 85% were seen once, and the ten largest hold roughly 0.66%. Sequencing used PBMCs. These TCRs come from a boy between 2 and 10 years old in good health and CMV-seronegative.

This clone was detected only a few times. The chain couples TRBV6-5 to TRBJ1-6; D unresolved. V was clipped by 8 bases and J by 7 bases, with 12 bases between them. The V gene's germline CDR1 is MNHEY and CDR2 SVGAGI. The CDR3 loop spans 13 amino acids. CDR3 in amino acids: CASSYTLNSPLHF. As DNA, the CDR3 is TGTGCCAGCTCTTACACCTTAAATTCACCCCTCCACTTT.

The V call is TRBV4-1, the J call TRBJ1-1, with D possibly matching TRBD1 (5 bases). In germline, CDR1 is MGHRA, CDR2 YSYEKL. This CDR3 comprises 17 residues. Trimming stripped 1 base from V and 6 bases from J, with 21 bases between. In DNA form, the CDR3 reads TGCGCCAGCAGCCAAGCCTCGGCGGGGGGAAACTACGCTGAAGCTTTCTTT. Translated: CASSQASAGGNYAEAFF.

Only one count was recorded for this clone. The chain links TRBV10-3 to TRBJ1-5, with 8 bases aligning to TRBD1. The CDR3 covers 17 residues. Germline V gene data show CDR1 as ENHRY and CDR2 as SYGVKD. After removal of 2 bases from V and 3 bases from J, the junction contained 9 bases not matched to a gene. CDR3 amino acids: CAISENPGQVFNQPQHF. The CDR3 DNA is TGTGCCATCAGTGAGAATCCGGGACAGGTCTTCAATCAGCCCCAGCATTTT.

This chain connects TRBV15 to TRBJ2-1; TRBD2 matches 9 bases. Germline CDR1 and CDR2: LNHNV and YYDKDF (reference sequence). The CDR3 runs 16 residues. The trim removed 0 bases at V and 4 bases at J, leaving 4 bases unmatched. The CDR3 sequence is CATSRDLAGNYNEQFF. CDR3 in DNA: TGTGCCACCAGCAGAGACCTAGCGGGGAATTACAATGAGCAGTTCTTC.

In nucleotides, the CDR3 is TGTGCCAGCAGTTTGAGAGGGGGCACAAACTATGGCTACACCTTC. It specifies CASSLRGGTNYGYTF. The rearrangement uses TRBV27 and TRBJ1-2; 7 bases are shared with TRBD1. CDR1 is MNHEY and CDR2 is SMNVEV in the germline V gene (reference sequence). The CDR3 runs 15 residues. The V segment lost 3 bases and the J segment 2 bases; nucleotides outside the gene matches: 6.

The chain has TRBV6-6 and TRBJ1-2; 10 bases line up with TRBD1. Trimming at V came to 6 bases and at J to 2 bases, leaving 3 bases not matched to a gene. CDR1 is MNHNY, CDR2 SVGAGI, per germline (reference sequence). The CDR3 covers 14 residues. CDR3 sequence (DNA): TGTGCCAGCAGCCGGGGACAGGGGAACTATGGCTACACCTTC. Translated, it gives CASSRGQGNYGYTF.

The chain is built from TRBV30 and TRBJ1-1; D is possibly TRBD1 (6 bases). The CDR3 is 12 amino acids. The V gene lost 3 bases and the J gene lost 7 bases, with 12 bases spanning the gap. Germline V lookup: CDR1 GTSNPN, CDR2 SVGIG (reference sequence). The CDR3 loop reads CAWRGTQVEAFF. The DNA of the CDR3 is TGTGCCTGGAGGGGGACACAGGTTGAAGCTTTCTTT.

The genes are TRBV30 and TRBJ2-2; D might be TRBD2 (6 bases). This CDR3 has 14 amino acids. V dropped 2 bases and J dropped 4 bases, with 11 bases sitting between them. Germline CDR1 GTSNPN, CDR2 SVGIG (reference sequence). This CDR3 reads CAWSRRAGTGELFF. In DNA, the CDR3 is TGTGCCTGGAGTAGGAGGGCGGGCACCGGGGAGCTGTTTTTT. Variable domain in full (rest from reference TRBV30 and TRBJ2-2): SQTIHQWPATLVQPVGSPLSLECTVEGTSNPNLYWYRQAAGRGLQLLFYSVGIGQISSEVPQNLSASRPQDRQFILSSKKLLLSDSGFYLCAWSRRAGTGELFFGEGSRLTVL.

This chain joins TRBV14 and TRBJ2-3, with 7 positions matching TRBD1. J was trimmed by 4 bases and V by 1 base; bases with no gene match: 14. Germline V gene data show CDR1 as SGHDN and CDR2 as FVKESK. This CDR3 spans 18 amino acids. The CDR3 spells CASSQARWGRGTADTQYF. Written as DNA, the CDR3 is TGTGCCAGCAGCCAAGCCCGATGGGGAAGAGGGACAGCAGATACGCAGTATTTT.

This chain links TRBV5-1 with TRBJ1-2, with 8 bases lining up with TRBD1. The V gene end was trimmed by 5 bases and the J gene end by 9 bases; junction bases not matched to a gene: 6. From germline, CDR1 is SGHRS and CDR2 YFSETQ. CDR3 size: 12 residues. CDR3 nucleotide sequence: TGCGCCAGCAGAGAGACAGGGGAGCGCTACACCTTC. Translation: CASRETGERYTF.

The chain links TRBV6-1 to TRBJ2-7; no definite D call. The V end was cut by 2 bases, the J end by 1 base, with 12 bases between. CDR3 length equals 15 residues. Per germline, CDR1 MNHNS and CDR2 SASEGT. CDR3 sequence reads: CASSEIRFPSYEQYF. CDR3 bases: TGTGCCAGCAGTGAAATCAGGTTCCCATCCTACGAGCAGTACTTC.

This chain joins TRBV7-9 and TRBJ2-1, with TRBD2 matching 7 bases. The J segment lost 6 bases and the V segment lost 1 base, leaving 3 bases of the junction unmatched. Looked up from germline, CDR1 is SEHNR and CDR2 is FQNEAQ (reference sequence). This CDR3 comprises 14 residues. The CDR3 DNA reads as TGTGCCAGCAGCTTAGTAATAGCGGGCAATGAGCAGTTCTTC. Its translation is CASSLVIAGNEQFF.

The J gene is TRBJ1-2, the V gene TRBV18; 7 bases agree with TRBD1. Germline V gives CDR1 KGHSH, CDR2 LQKENI. The CDR3 length is 14 residues. V lost 3 bases and J lost 4; bases outside the gene matches: 5. CDR3 sequence: CASSPDRVGYGYTF. CDR3 in DNA: TGTGCCAGCTCACCTGACAGGGTCGGCTATGGCTACACCTTC.

V is TRBV6-5 and J is TRBJ1-2; the match to TRBD1 covers 9 bases. J gave up 8 bases and V 6 bases, and 7 bases lay outside the gene matches. This CDR3 comprises 13 residues. Germline CDR1 reads MNHEY; CDR2 reads SVGAGI. This chain's CDR3 is CASRQQGAPGYTF. The CDR3, as DNA: TGTGCCAGCAGACAACAGGGGGCGCCCGGCTACACCTTC.

The chain uses TRBV20-1 and TRBJ2-1; D not certain. The CDR3 runs to 11 residues. V lost 3 bases to trimming and J lost 8 bases, with 8 bases between them. In germline, CDR1 is DFQATT, CDR2 SNEGSKA (reference sequence). The CDR3 region is CSASHNDEQFF. CDR3 sequence (DNA): TGCAGTGCTAGCCACAACGATGAGCAGTTCTTC.

The V and J genes are TRBV5-4 and TRBJ1-2; D remains unclear. This CDR3 region has 13 residues. Germline values: CDR1 SGHNT, CDR2 YYREEE (reference sequence). V was clipped by 0 bases and J by 4 bases, with 7 bases between them. CDR3 DNA: TGTGCCAGCAGCTTGGCCAGGCTCTATGGCTACACCTTC. The encoded protein is CASSLARLYGYTF.

The count of this clone is one. The rearrangement joins TRBV20-1 to TRBJ1-2; D unresolved. Germline CDR1 reads DFQATT; CDR2 reads SNEGSKA (reference sequence). V was pared by 5 bases and J by 4 bases, with 8 bases between. This CDR3 has 11 residues. This chain's CDR3 is CSASSFYGYTF. In DNA, the CDR3 is TGCAGTGCTTCAAGCTTCTATGGCTACACCTTC.

The chain employs TRBV29-1 and TRBJ2-7, with TRBD2 as a possible D gene (5 bases). The CDR3 is made up of 12 amino acids. Germline CDR1 is SQVTM and CDR2 is ANQGSEA. V lost 3 bases to trimming and J lost 2 bases, with 8 bases between them. The CDR3 here is CSVEDSAYEQYF. The CDR3, as DNA: TGCAGCGTTGAGGACTCCGCCTACGAGCAGTACTTC.

In this sample, this clone turned up a few times. The genes are TRBV14 and TRBJ2-2; the match to TRBD2 covers 7 bases. CDR3 length: 18 residues. V was clipped by 1 base and J by 3 bases; unmatched bases: 11. CDR1 and CDR2 from the germline V gene are SGHDN and FVKESK. The CDR3 bases are TGTGCCAGCAGCCAAGCCCCCGGGACTAAACTCGACACCGGGGAGCTGTTTTTT. This sequence encodes CASSQAPGTKLDTGELFF.

V and J are TRBV30 and TRBJ1-4, with D possibly matching TRBD1 (6 bases). The CDR3 totals 14 residues. The germline CDR1 and CDR2 sequences are GTSNPN and SVGIG (reference sequence). The V end was cut by 3 bases, the J end by 8 bases, with 16 bases between. The CDR3 protein is CAWRRGRGREKLFF. CDR3 sequence (DNA): TGTGCCTGGAGAAGGGGCAGGGGCCGAGAAAAACTGTTTTTT.

This chain connects TRBV9 to TRBJ2-3; D is unclear. The CDR3 is 14 amino acids. CDR1 and CDR2 from the germline V gene are SGDLS and YYNGEE. The ends were cut back, 0 bases at V and 4 bases at J, with 9 bases in the middle. The chain's CDR3 is CASSVESSADTQYF. CDR3 coding DNA: TGTGCCAGCAGCGTAGAGAGCAGCGCAGATACGCAGTATTTT.

The chain carries TRBV27 and TRBJ2-7, with 11 bases that match TRBD2. The V gene's germline CDR1 is MNHEY and CDR2 SMNVEV (reference sequence). The CDR3 totals 15 residues. Trimming removed 4 bases from V and 6 bases from J; junction bases left unmatched: 8. CDR3 sequence reads: CASSSRLAGTGEQYF. The CDR3, as DNA: TGTGCCAGCAGTTCGCGACTAGCGGGGACGGGCGAGCAGTACTTC.

V is TRBV30 and J is TRBJ2-5; weak D call: TRBD1 (6 bases). The J call is doubtful: the DNA matches TRBJ2-7 better. This CDR3 is built from 16 residues. Looked up from germline, CDR1 is GTSNPN and CDR2 is SVGIG (reference sequence). The DNA for the CDR3 is TGTGCCTGGAGTGTACAGGAAACAGGGAAGGGATACGAGCAGTACTTC. Its translation: CAWSVQETGKGYEQYF.

The V and J genes are TRBV7-9 and TRBJ2-1, with D tentatively TRBD1 (6 bases). CDR3 length: 13 residues. V lost 4 bases, J lost 4 bases, and 8 bases lay in between. The germline gives CDR1 SEHNR, CDR2 FQNEAQ (reference sequence). The CDR3 reads CASSSGQYNEQFF. CDR3 nucleotides: TGTGCCAGCAGCTCCGGACAGTACAATGAGCAGTTCTTC. Complete variable domain (other parts from reference TRBV7-9 and TRBJ2-1): DTGVSQNPRHKITKRGQNVTFRCDPISEHNRLYWYRQTLGQGPEFLTYFQNEAQLEKSRLLSDRFSAERPKGSFSTLEIQRTEQGDSAMYLCASSSGQYNEQFFGPGTRLTVL.

This clone has just one count. The V and J genes are TRBV6-1 and TRBJ1-5; 8 nucleotides agree with TRBD1. V shed 2 bases and J 0 bases; nucleotides not matched to a gene: 9. This CDR3 has 18 residues. Germline values: CDR1 MNHNS, CDR2 SASEGT. CDR3 residues: CASSERPGGIISNQPQHF. DNA for the CDR3: TGTGCCAGCAGTGAAAGGCCAGGGGGCATAATTAGCAATCAGCCCCAGCATTTT.

The chain joins TRBV5-6 to TRBJ2-1; D call uncertain. V was trimmed by 2 bases and J by 9 bases, leaving 12 bases between them. This CDR3 contains 13 residues. Germline V gives CDR1 SGHDT, CDR2 YYEEEE. The CDR3, as DNA: TGTGCCAGCAGCTTTTTTAGTGAGGCTGAGCAGTTCTTC. Translation gives CASSFFSEAEQFF.